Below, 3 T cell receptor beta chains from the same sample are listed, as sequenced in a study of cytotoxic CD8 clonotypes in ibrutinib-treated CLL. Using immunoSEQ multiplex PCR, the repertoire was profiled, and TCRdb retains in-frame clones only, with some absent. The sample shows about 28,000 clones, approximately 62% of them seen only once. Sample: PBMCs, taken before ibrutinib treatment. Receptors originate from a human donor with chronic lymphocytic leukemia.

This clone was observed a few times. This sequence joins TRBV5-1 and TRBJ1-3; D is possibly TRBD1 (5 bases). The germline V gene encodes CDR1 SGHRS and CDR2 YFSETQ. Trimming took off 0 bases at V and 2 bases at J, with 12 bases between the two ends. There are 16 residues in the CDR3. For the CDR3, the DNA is TGCGCCAGCAGCTTGGCTGCTCAGGGCGCTGGAAACACCATATATTTT. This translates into CASSLAAQGAGNTIYF.

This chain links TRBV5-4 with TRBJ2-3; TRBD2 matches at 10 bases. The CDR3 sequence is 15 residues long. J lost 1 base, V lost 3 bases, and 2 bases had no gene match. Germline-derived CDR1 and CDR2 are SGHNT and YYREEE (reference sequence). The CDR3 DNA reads TGTGCCAGCAGCTGGACTAGCGGAGGCACAGATACGCAGTATTTT. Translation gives CASSWTSGGTDTQYF.

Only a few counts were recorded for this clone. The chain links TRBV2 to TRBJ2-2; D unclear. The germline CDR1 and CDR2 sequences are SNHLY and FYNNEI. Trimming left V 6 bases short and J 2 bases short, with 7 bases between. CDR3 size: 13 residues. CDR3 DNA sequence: TGTGCCAGCAGGGTTGTAAACACCGGGGAGCTGTTTTTT. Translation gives CASRVVNTGELFF.